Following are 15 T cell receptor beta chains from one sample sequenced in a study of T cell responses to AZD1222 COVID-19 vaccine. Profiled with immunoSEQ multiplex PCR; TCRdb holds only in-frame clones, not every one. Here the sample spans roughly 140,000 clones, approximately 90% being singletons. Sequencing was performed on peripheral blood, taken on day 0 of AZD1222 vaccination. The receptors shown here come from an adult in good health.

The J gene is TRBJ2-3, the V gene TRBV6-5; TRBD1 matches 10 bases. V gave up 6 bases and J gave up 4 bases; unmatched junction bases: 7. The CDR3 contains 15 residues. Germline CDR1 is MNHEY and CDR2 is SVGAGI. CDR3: CASRLGQGWADTQYF. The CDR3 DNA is TGTGCCAGCAGATTGGGACAGGGGTGGGCAGATACGCAGTATTTT.

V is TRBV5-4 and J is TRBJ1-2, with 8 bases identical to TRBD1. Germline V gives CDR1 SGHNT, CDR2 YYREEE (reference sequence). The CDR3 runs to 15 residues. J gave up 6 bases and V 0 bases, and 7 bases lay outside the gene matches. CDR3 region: CASSLGGQGLDGYTF. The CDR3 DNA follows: TGTGCCAGCAGCTTGGGAGGACAGGGACTGGATGGCTACACCTTC. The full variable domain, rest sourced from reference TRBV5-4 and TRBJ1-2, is ETGVTQSPTHLIKTRGQQVTLRCSSQSGHNTVSWYQQALGQGPQFIFQYYREEENGRGNFPPRFSGLQFPNYSSELNVNALELDDSALYLCASSLGGQGLDGYTFGSGTRLTVV.

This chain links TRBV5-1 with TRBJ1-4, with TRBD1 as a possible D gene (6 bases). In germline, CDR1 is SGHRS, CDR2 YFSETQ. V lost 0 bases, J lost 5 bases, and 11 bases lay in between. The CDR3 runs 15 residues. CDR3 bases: TGCGCCAGCAGCTTGGGGAAGGACAGCAATGAAAAACTGTTTTTT. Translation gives CASSLGKDSNEKLFF.

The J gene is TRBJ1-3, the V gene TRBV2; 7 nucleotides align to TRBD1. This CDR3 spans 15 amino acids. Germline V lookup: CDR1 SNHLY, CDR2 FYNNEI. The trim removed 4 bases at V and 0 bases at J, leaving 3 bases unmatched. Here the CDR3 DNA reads TGTGCCAGCAGTGGACAGGGACGCTCTGGAAACACCATATATTTT. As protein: CASSGQGRSGNTIYF.

As DNA, the CDR3 is TGCGCCAGCAGCTTATCGCCAGGGAGAGAGACCCAGTACTTC. Translated, it gives CASSLSPGRETQYF. The rearrangement links TRBV5-1 to TRBJ2-5; either TRBD1 or TRBD2 may supply D (5 bases each). In germline, CDR1 is SGHRS, CDR2 YFSETQ. This CDR3 has 14 amino acids. The germline V and J ends were trimmed by 2 bases and 4 bases, with 12 bases remaining between them.

The chain's CDR3 is CATSDSQGLNEKLFF. CDR3 bases: TGTGCCACCAGTGATTCTCAGGGTCTTAATGAAAAACTGTTTTTT. This rearrangement joins TRBV24-1 to TRBJ1-4, with a possible D match to TRBD1 (5 bases). This CDR3 comprises 15 residues. Germline values: CDR1 KGHDR, CDR2 SFDVKD. The V end lost 2 bases, the J end lost 4 bases, and 10 bases lay between the germline ends.

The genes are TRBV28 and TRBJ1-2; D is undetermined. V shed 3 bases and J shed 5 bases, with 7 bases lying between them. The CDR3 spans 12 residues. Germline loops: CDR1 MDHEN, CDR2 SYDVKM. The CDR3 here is CASSLAVYGYTF. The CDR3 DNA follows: TGTGCCAGCAGTTTGGCGGTGTATGGCTACACCTTC.

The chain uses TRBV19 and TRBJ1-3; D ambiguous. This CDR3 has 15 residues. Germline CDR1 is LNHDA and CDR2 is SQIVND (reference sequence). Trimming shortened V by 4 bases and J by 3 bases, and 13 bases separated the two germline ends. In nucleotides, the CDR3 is TGTGCCAGTAGTACCTCACAAAGGATTGGAAACACCATATATTTT. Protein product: CASSTSQRIGNTIYF.

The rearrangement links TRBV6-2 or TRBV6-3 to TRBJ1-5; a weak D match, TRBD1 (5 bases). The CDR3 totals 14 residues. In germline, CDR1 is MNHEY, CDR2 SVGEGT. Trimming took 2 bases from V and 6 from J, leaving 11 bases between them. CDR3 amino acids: CASSYGGGSQPQHF. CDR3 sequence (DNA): TGTGCCAGCAGTTACGGCGGGGGGTCTCAGCCCCAGCATTTT.

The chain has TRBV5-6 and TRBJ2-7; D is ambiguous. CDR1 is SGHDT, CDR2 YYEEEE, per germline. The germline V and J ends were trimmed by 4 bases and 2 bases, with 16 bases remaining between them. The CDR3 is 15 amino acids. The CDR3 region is CASSPVKAVTYEQYF. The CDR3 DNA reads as TGTGCCAGCAGCCCGGTTAAGGCTGTTACCTACGAGCAGTACTTC.

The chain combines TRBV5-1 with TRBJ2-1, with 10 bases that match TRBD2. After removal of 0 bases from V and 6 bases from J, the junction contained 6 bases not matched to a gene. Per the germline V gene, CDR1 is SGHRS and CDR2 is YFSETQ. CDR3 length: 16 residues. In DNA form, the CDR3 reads TGCGCCAGCAGCTTGGCCCTAGCGGGAGTTGGCAATGAGCAGTTCTTC. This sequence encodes CASSLALAGVGNEQFF.

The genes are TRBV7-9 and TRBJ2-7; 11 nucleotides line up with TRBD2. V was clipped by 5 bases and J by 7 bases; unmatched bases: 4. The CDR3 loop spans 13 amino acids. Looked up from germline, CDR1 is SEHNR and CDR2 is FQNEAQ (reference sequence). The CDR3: CASSLGTSGEQYF. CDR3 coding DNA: TGTGCCAGCAGCCTCGGGACTAGCGGTGAGCAGTACTTC.

The CDR3 sequence is CASSNPRLAGDIQYF. Written as DNA, the CDR3 is TGTGCCAGCAGTAACCCCCGACTAGCGGGAGACATTCAGTACTTC. The chain links TRBV28 to TRBJ2-4; the match to TRBD2 covers 12 bases. CDR3 length equals 15 residues. V lost 5 bases, J lost 8 bases, and 7 bases stayed unmatched. CDR1 MDHEN and CDR2 SYDVKM come from the germline V gene.

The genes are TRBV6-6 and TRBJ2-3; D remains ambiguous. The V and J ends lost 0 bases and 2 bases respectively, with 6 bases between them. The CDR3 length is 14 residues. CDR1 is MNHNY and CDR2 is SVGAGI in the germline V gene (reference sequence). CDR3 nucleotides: TGTGCCAGCAGTTACTCGACCCTCACAGATACGCAGTATTTT. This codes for CASSYSTLTDTQYF.

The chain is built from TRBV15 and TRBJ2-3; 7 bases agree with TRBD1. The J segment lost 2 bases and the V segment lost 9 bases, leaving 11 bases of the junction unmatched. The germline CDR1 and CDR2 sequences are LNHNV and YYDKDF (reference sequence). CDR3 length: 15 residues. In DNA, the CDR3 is TGTGCCACTAGGGCCGGGACAGCTACCACAGATACGCAGTATTTT. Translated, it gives CATRAGTATTDTQYF.